The TCR beta chain under discussion was sequenced for a study of blood T cell repertoires in COVID-19. The CDR3 runs to 14 residues. Germline V gives CDR1 LNHDA, CDR2 SQIVND (reference sequence). V dropped 1 base and J dropped 9 bases, with 13 bases sitting between them. Clones were read by immunoSEQ multiplex PCR, and TCRdb kept only the in-frame ones, dropping some. The data contain 250,000 to 350,000 clones, roughly 80% of them singletons. The TCR was taken from a human donor with COVID-19, enrolled during active disease. The donor label of this sample is uncertain. Sequencing used peripheral blood. V usage is TRBV19 and J usage is TRBJ2-1; D possibly corresponds to TRBD2 (6 bases). The CDR3 DNA sequence: TGTGCCAGTAGTATAGCGGGAGTAGGTAGTGAGCAGTTCTTC. Amino acid sequence: CASSIAGVGSEQFF.